Below are 17 T cell receptor beta chains sequenced from a single sample in a study of cytomegalovirus exposure and HLA in healthy donors. Researchers ran the PCR with 60 Vbeta and 13 Jbeta primers. Clones were sequenced by immunoSEQ multiplex PCR, and TCRdb holds only the in-frame ones, with some missing. The table includes around 150,000 clones, approximately 80% detected once. Source material: PBMCs. Receptors originate from a woman between 18 and 29 years old in good health and CMV-seronegative.

This clone was seen more than once but under ten times. The genes are TRBV29-1 and TRBJ1-1, with TRBD1 identical over 7 bases. The trim removed 5 bases at V and 0 bases at J, leaving 15 bases unmatched. From germline, CDR1 is SQVTM and CDR2 ANQGSEA. The CDR3 runs 17 residues. CDR3 sequence (DNA): TGCAGCGTTCCCAACCCTCACAGGGGACTTATGAACACTGAAGCTTTCTTT. It yields the protein CSVPNPHRGLMNTEAFF.

This CDR3 reads CASSSQGQPQHF. The CDR3, as DNA: TGTGCCAGCAGTTCACAGGGTCAGCCCCAGCATTTT. The chain combines TRBV27 with TRBJ1-5; possibly TRBD1 for D (6 bases). V shed 4 bases and J shed 6 bases, with 7 bases lying between them. The CDR3 is made up of 12 amino acids. Germline assignment: CDR1 MNHEY and CDR2 SMNVEV (reference sequence).

The CDR3 sequence is CATKGGRGGELFF. The CDR3 nucleotides are TGTGCCACCAAAGGGGGCCGGGGCGGGGAGCTGTTTTTT. The chain has TRBV2 and TRBJ2-2; 7 nucleotides agree with TRBD1. CDR1 and CDR2 from the germline V gene are SNHLY and FYNNEI. The length of the CDR3 is 13 residues. Trimming took 10 bases from V and 7 from J; bases not matched to a gene: 9.

In the case of this clone: The sample holds other DNA sequences that translate to the same CDR3. The chain uses TRBV18 and TRBJ2-7; maybe TRBD2 (6 bases). Trimming left V 3 bases short and J 0 bases short, with 9 bases between. This CDR3 contains 14 residues. Germline V gives CDR1 KGHSH, CDR2 LQKENI. The CDR3 coding sequence is TGTGCCAGCTCACCTCCGGGACTCTCCTACGAGCAGTACTTC. This encodes CASSPPGLSYEQYF. The full variable domain, completed using reference TRBV18 and TRBJ2-7, is NAGVMQNPRHLVRRRGQEARLRCSPMKGHSHVYWYRQLPEEGLKFMVYLQKENIIDESGMPKERFSAEFPKEGPSILRIQQVVRGDSAAYFCASSPPGLSYEQYFGPGTRLTVT.

This clone has a handful of counts. This chain joins TRBV5-1 and TRBJ1-2; 7 bases are a match to TRBD1. Germline-derived CDR1 and CDR2 are SGHRS and YFSETQ. With 2 bases clipped from V and 8 bases from J, the junction kept 15 bases outside the gene matches. This CDR3 contains 16 residues. In DNA, the CDR3 is TGCGCCAGCAGCTTCGGGACCTGGGACAGTTCGCGCGGCTACACCTTC. Translating it yields CASSFGTWDSSRGYTF.

The chain couples TRBV7-2 to TRBJ2-1, with 13 bases that match TRBD2. V lost 1 base, J lost 10 bases, and 10 bases stayed unmatched. The germline CDR1 and CDR2 sequences are SGHTA and FQGNSA. The CDR3 length is 17 residues. CDR3 coding DNA: TGTGCCAGCAGCTTAGTTCCCACTAGCGGGGGGGCTGGGGAGCAGTTCTTC. It translates to CASSLVPTSGGAGEQFF.

This clone came up a few times. V and J are TRBV6-5 and TRBJ1-2, with a tentative D call TRBD1 (5 bases). Trimming removed 2 bases from V and 3 bases from J, with 7 bases in between. CDR1 and CDR2 (germline): MNHEY, SVGAGI. CDR3 size: 13 residues. The CDR3 loop is CASSYGGYYGYTF. CDR3 sequence (DNA): TGTGCCAGCAGTTACGGGGGGTACTATGGCTACACCTTC.

In its sample, this clone was seen a few times. This chain's CDR3 is CASRKTGGSFEQYF. CDR3 sequence (DNA): TGTGCCAGCAGAAAGACAGGGGGCTCGTTCGAGCAGTACTTC. The chain uses TRBV13 and TRBJ2-7; 10 bases are shared with TRBD1. Trimming at V came to 6 bases and at J to 6 bases, leaving 8 bases not matched to a gene. This CDR3 comprises 14 residues. Germline V gene lookup returns CDR1 PRHDT and CDR2 FYEKMQ (reference sequence).

The rearrangement joins TRBV7-2 to TRBJ2-5, with TRBD1 matching over 7 bases. Germline V gene data show CDR1 as SGHTA and CDR2 as FQGNSA. This CDR3 is built from 14 residues. V lost 2 bases, J lost 4 bases, and 4 bases stayed unmatched. The DNA for the CDR3 is TGTGCCAGCAGCTTAAACAGGGGTGTAGAGACCCAGTACTTC. Protein sequence: CASSLNRGVETQYF.

Concerning this clone itself: The same CDR3 arises from other DNA sequences in this sample as well. This sequence joins TRBV19 and TRBJ1-2; D is unresolved. Trimming took off 3 bases at V and 2 bases at J, with 7 bases between the two ends. Germline-derived CDR1 and CDR2 are LNHDA and SQIVND (reference sequence). The CDR3 sequence is 13 residues long. CDR3 DNA: TGTGCCAGTAGTATCTCGGGAAACTATGGCTACACCTTC. This translates into CASSISGNYGYTF.

CDR3 sequence reads: CASTYLARGDSNYGYTF. The CDR3 DNA reads as TGTGCCAGCACCTACCTGGCCCGGGGGGATTCTAACTATGGCTACACCTTC. V is TRBV5-8 and J is TRBJ1-2, with a possible D match to TRBD1 (5 bases). The CDR3 loop spans 17 amino acids. Trimming took 6 bases from V and 0 from J, leaving 21 bases between them. The germline V gene has CDR1 SGHTS and CDR2 YDEGEE. The entire variable domain, with the rest obtained from reference TRBV5-8 and TRBJ1-2, is as follows: EAGVTQSPTHLIKTRGQQATLRCSPISGHTSVYWYQQALGLGLQFLLWYDEGEERNRGNFPPRFSGRQFPNYSSELNVNALELEDSALYLCASTYLARGDSNYGYTFGSGTRLTVV.

This chain uses TRBV15 with TRBJ1-2, with 7 bases lining up with TRBD1. V dropped 3 bases and J dropped 5; count of bases not matched to a gene: 12. Germline V gene lookup returns CDR1 LNHNV and CDR2 YYDKDF (reference sequence). CDR3 length: 16 amino acids. The CDR3 loop is CATSRGLGTALYGYTF. For the CDR3, the DNA is TGTGCCACCAGCAGGGGCTTAGGGACAGCCCTTTATGGCTACACCTTC.

V gene TRBV5-5 combines with J gene TRBJ1-1, with D perhaps TRBD1 (5 bases). Germline V CDR1 and CDR2: SGHKS, YYEKEE (reference sequence). The CDR3 is 15 amino acids. The ends were cut back, 3 bases at V and 1 base at J, with 13 bases in the middle. CDR3 DNA: TGTGCCAGCAGCTCCACGCGGGACGGGAACACTGAAGCTTTCTTT. Amino acids: CASSSTRDGNTEAFF.

V usage is TRBV11-3 and J usage is TRBJ2-7; D is perhaps TRBD1 (7 bases). The CDR3 is 15 residues long. The V end lost 0 bases, the J end lost 4 bases, and 13 bases lay between the germline ends. Germline CDR1 reads SGHNT; CDR2 reads YENEEA. CDR3 nucleotide sequence: TGTGCCAGCAGCTTAGAGGGCAGGGGGGTATACGAGCAGTACTTC. Encoded protein: CASSLEGRGVYEQYF.

This chain links TRBV19 with TRBJ1-2; tentatively, D is TRBD1 (5 bases). The germline V gene has CDR1 LNHDA and CDR2 SQIVND (reference sequence). The CDR3 length is 12 residues. V dropped 7 bases and J dropped 6 bases, with 12 bases sitting between them. The CDR3 sequence is CASNQGRHGYTF. The CDR3 DNA is TGTGCCAGTAATCAGGGCAGACATGGCTACACCTTC.

The rearrangement uses TRBV2 and TRBJ2-2, with D possibly matching TRBD2 (7 bases). CDR3 size: 16 residues. Germline assignment: CDR1 SNHLY and CDR2 FYNNEI. The V and J ends lost 4 bases and 3 bases respectively, with 15 bases between them. The CDR3 DNA sequence: TGTGCCAGCAGTGGGGGGGGCAGGGATTACACCGGGGAGCTGTTTTTT. Translation: CASSGGGRDYTGELFF.

A remark on this clone: The same CDR3 is also encoded by other DNA sequences in this sample. This chain uses TRBV2 with TRBJ2-3; TRBD2 agrees at 9 bases. The CDR3 extends over 15 amino acids. V lost 6 bases and J lost 2; bases outside the gene matches: 6. Germline-derived CDR1 and CDR2 are SNHLY and FYNNEI. CDR3 sequence: CASRRLAEFTDTQYF. The CDR3 DNA is TGTGCCAGCAGGCGACTAGCGGAATTCACAGATACGCAGTATTTT.